These 9 T cell receptor beta chains were all obtained from the same sample, sequenced in a study of cytomegalovirus exposure and HLA in healthy donors. A multiplex PCR was run with 60 Vbeta primers and 13 Jbeta primers. Only in-frame clones appear in the TCRdb table, and some are missing; sequencing was by immunoSEQ multiplex PCR. The data contain about 180,000 clones, 65% to 85% of them singletons. Source material: PBMCs. Receptors originate from a girl aged 5-17 years in good health and CMV-seropositive.

The J gene is TRBJ1-2, the V gene TRBV20-1, with no clear D. Trimming cost V 6 bases and J 6 bases, with 11 bases left between them. This CDR3 has 11 amino acids. Germline V lookup: CDR1 DFQATT, CDR2 SNEGSKA (reference sequence). CDR3 in amino acids: CSARQRHGYTF. CDR3 nucleotides: TGCAGTGCCCGACAACGCCATGGCTACACCTTC.

The gene calls are TRBV6-1 and TRBJ1-2, with D perhaps matching TRBD1 (6 bases). CDR3 length: 16 residues. The V gene lost 4 bases and the J gene lost 4 bases, with 19 bases spanning the gap. CDR1 is MNHNS, CDR2 SASEGT, per germline. The CDR3 loop is CASSGPWAGGIYGYTF. CDR3 DNA: TGTGCCAGCAGTGGCCCCTGGGCGGGGGGCATCTATGGCTACACCTTC.

This clone was observed a single time. The chain employs TRBV5-4 and TRBJ2-5; 9 bases map to TRBD2. There are 15 residues in the CDR3. Trimming cost V 0 bases and J 6 bases; bases outside gene matches: 6. CDR1 and CDR2 from the germline V gene are SGHNT and YYREEE (reference sequence). The CDR3 spells CASSLDAREGQTQYF. The DNA for the CDR3 is TGTGCCAGCAGCTTGGATGCGCGGGAGGGCCAGACCCAGTACTTC.

The chain links TRBV7-2 to TRBJ2-7, with TRBD1 as a possible D gene (6 bases). Trimming removed 11 bases from V and 7 bases from J, with 21 bases in between. There are 13 residues in the CDR3. Germline CDR1 reads SGHTA; CDR2 reads FQGNSA. The CDR3 DNA sequence: TGTGCCGTAGAACAGGGACCTCGGGTGGAGCAGTACTTC. It is translated as CAVEQGPRVEQYF.

The chain joins TRBV11-1 to TRBJ2-2; 9 bases are shared with TRBD2. With V trimmed by 5 bases and J by 3 bases, 4 bases remained unmatched. The CDR3 runs to 15 residues. CDR1 SGHAT and CDR2 FQDESV come from the germline V gene (reference sequence). In DNA, the CDR3 is TGTGCCAGCAGCCCCCGACTAGCGGACACCGGGGAGCTGTTTTTT. As protein: CASSPRLADTGELFF.

V gene TRBV19 combines with J gene TRBJ2-7, with 7 bases identical to TRBD1. The J segment lost 3 bases and the V segment lost 4 bases, leaving 3 bases of the junction unmatched. This CDR3 has 13 amino acids. Germline V CDR1 and CDR2: LNHDA, SQIVND (reference sequence). Here the CDR3 reads CASSRGQIYEQYF. DNA of the CDR3: TGTGCCAGTAGTAGGGGACAGATCTACGAGCAGTACTTC.

The chain couples TRBV7-6 to TRBJ2-3; 12 positions match TRBD2. The germline V gene has CDR1 SGHVS and CDR2 FNYEAQ. CDR3 size: 15 residues. V shed 5 bases, J shed 4 bases, and the junction held 4 bases outside the gene matches. The CDR3 loop is CASSRLAGGPDTQYF. For the CDR3, the DNA is TGTGCCAGCAGCCGGCTAGCGGGAGGGCCAGATACGCAGTATTTT.

The chain has TRBV10-3 and TRBJ2-7, with a tentative D call TRBD2 (5 bases). V was clipped by 8 bases and J by 6 bases, with 11 bases between them. The CDR3 covers 11 residues. Germline assignment: CDR1 ENHRY and CDR2 SYGVKD. The chain's CDR3 is CAIGVGSEQYF. In DNA, the CDR3 is TGTGCCATCGGAGTTGGGAGCGAGCAGTACTTC.

As regards this clone: Different DNA sequences within this sample yield the same CDR3. The rearrangement joins TRBV19 to TRBJ1-1; 8 bases fit TRBD1. V was pared by 5 bases and J by 3 bases, with 2 bases of the junction left unmatched. Germline assignment: CDR1 LNHDA and CDR2 SQIVND (reference sequence). The CDR3 sequence is 13 residues long. The CDR3 nucleotides read TGTGCCAGTAGTCAGGACAGGGACACTGAAGCTTTCTTT. Its translation: CASSQDRDTEAFF.